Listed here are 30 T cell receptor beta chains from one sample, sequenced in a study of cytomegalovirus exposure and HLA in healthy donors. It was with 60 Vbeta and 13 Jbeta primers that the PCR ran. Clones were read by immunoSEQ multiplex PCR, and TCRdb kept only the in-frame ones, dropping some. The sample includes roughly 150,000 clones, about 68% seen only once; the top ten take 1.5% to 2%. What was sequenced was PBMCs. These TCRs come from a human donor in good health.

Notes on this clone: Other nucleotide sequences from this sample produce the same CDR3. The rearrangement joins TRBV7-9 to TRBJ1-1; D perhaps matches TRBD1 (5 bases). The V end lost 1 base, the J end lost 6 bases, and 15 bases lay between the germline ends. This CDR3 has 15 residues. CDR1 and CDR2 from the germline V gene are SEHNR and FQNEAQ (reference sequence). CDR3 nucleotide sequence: TGTGCCAGCAGCTTAGGCGGGGTCGGGGACGCTGAAGCTTTCTTT. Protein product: CASSLGGVGDAEAFF.

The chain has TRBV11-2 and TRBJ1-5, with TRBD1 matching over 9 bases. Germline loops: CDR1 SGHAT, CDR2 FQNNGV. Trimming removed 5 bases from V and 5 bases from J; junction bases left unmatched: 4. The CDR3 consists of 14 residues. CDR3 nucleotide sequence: TGTGCCAGCAGCCGGACAGGGGCAGATCAGCCCCAGCATTTT. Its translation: CASSRTGADQPQHF.

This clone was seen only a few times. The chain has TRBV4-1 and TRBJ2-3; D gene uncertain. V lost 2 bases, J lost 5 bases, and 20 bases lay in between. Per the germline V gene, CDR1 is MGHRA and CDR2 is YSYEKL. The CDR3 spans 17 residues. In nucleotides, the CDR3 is TGCGCCAGCAGCCAAAGCCGGCTAACCCAGGTGGGAGATACGCAGTATTTT. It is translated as CASSQSRLTQVGDTQYF.

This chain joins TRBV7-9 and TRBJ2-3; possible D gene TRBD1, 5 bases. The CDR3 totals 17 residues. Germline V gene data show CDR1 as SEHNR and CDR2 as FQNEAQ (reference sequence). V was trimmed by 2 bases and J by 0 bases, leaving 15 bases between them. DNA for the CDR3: TGTGCCAGCAGCTTAATTGTGGACACGCTAAGCACAGATACGCAGTATTTT. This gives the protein CASSLIVDTLSTDTQYF. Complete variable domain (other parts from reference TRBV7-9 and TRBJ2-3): DTGVSQNPRHKITKRGQNVTFRCDPISEHNRLYWYRQTLGQGPEFLTYFQNEAQLEKSRLLSDRFSAERPKGSFSTLEIQRTEQGDSAMYLCASSLIVDTLSTDTQYFGPGTRLTVL.

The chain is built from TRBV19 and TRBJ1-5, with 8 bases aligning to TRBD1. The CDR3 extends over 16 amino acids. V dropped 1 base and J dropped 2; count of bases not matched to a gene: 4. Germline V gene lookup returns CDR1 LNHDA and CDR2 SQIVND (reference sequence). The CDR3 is CASSIVRGQGNQPQHF. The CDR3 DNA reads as TGTGCCAGTAGTATAGTAAGGGGACAGGGCAATCAGCCCCAGCATTTT.

The CDR3 sequence is CASSLFAERETQYF. The CDR3, as DNA: TGCGCCAGCAGCTTGTTTGCGGAGCGGGAGACCCAGTACTTC. V usage is TRBV5-1 and J usage is TRBJ2-5; possibly TRBD2 for D (5 bases). CDR1 SGHRS and CDR2 YFSETQ come from the germline V gene. V lost 1 base and J lost 5, with 12 bases in between. The CDR3 has 14 residues.

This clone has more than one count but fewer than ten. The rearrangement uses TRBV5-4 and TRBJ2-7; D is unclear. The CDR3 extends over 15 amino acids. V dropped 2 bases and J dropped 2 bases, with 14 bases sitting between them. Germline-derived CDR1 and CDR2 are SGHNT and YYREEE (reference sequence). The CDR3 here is CASSFKAAPAYEQYF. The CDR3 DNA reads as TGTGCCAGCAGCTTTAAGGCGGCTCCTGCCTACGAGCAGTACTTC.

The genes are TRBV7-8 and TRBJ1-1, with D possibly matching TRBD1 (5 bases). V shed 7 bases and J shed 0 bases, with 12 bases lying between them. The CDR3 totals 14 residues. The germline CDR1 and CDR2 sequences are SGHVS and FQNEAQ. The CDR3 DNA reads TGTGCCAGCACCCCACAGGCAATGAACACTGAAGCTTTCTTT. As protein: CASTPQAMNTEAFF.

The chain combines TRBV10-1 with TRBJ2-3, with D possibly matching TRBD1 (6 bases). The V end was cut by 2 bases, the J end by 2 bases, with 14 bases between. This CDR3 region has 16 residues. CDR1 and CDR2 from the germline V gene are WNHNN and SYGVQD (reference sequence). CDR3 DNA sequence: TGCGCCAGCAGTGAGATTGGGACAATAAACACAGATACGCAGTATTTT. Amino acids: CASSEIGTINTDTQYF.

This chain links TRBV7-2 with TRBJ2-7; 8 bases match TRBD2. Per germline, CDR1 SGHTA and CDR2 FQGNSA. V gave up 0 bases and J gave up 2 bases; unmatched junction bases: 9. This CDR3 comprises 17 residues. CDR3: CASSLARFAGGTYEQYF. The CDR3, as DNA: TGTGCCAGCAGCTTAGCGAGGTTTGCGGGAGGTACCTACGAGCAGTACTTC.

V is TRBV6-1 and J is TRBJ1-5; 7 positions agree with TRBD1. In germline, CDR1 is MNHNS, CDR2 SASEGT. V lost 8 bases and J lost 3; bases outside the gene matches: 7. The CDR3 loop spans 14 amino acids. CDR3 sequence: CASEQGNLNQPQHF. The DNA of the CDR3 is TGTGCCAGCGAACAGGGGAATCTCAATCAGCCCCAGCATTTT.

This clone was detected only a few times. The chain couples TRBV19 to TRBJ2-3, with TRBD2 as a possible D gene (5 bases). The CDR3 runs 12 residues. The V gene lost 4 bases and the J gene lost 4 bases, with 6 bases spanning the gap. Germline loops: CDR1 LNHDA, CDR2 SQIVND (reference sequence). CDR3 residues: CASSTGADTQYF. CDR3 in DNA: TGTGCCAGTAGTACCGGGGCAGATACGCAGTATTTT.

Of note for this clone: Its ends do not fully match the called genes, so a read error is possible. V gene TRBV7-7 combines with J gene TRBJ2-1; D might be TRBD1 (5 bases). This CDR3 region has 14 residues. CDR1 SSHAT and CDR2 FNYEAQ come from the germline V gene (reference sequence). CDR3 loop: CASSLTQANNEQFF. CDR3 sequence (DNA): TGTGCTAGCAGCTTAACACAGGCCAACAATGAGCAGTTCTTC.

The CDR3 here is CASSLGQGQSYEQYF. The CDR3 DNA is TGCGCCAGCAGCTTGGGCCAGGGACAGTCCTACGAGCAGTACTTC. V gene TRBV5-1 combines with J gene TRBJ2-7; 7 bases are a match to TRBD1. Germline V gene lookup returns CDR1 SGHRS and CDR2 YFSETQ. The CDR3 sequence is 15 residues long. The junction had 4 bases not matched to a gene; V was cut back by 0 bases and J by 1 base.

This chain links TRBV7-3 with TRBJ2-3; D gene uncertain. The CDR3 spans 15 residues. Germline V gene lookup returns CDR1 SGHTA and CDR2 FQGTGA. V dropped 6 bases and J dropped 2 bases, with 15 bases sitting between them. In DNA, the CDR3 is TGTGCCAGCAGACCGCCCGGGTCCAACACAGATACGCAGTATTTT. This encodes CASRPPGSNTDTQYF. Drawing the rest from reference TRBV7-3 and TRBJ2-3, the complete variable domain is GAGVSQTPSNKVTEKGKYVELRCDPISGHTALYWYRQSLGQGPEFLIYFQGTGAADDSGLPNDRFFAVRPEGSVSTLKIQRTERGDSAVYLCASRPPGSNTDTQYFGPGTRLTVL.

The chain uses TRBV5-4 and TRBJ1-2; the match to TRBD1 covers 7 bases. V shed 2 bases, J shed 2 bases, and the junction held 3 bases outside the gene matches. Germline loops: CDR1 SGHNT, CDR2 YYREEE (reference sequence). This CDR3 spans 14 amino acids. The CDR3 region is CASSFNRGNYGYTF. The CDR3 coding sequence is TGTGCCAGCAGCTTTAACAGGGGAAACTATGGCTACACCTTC.

The CDR3 DNA reads as TGTGCCAGCAGCTTAGGCCCGCGAGGTTCGAGCTCCTACGAGCAGTACTTC. The encoded protein is CASSLGPRGSSSYEQYF. V usage is TRBV13 and J usage is TRBJ2-7, with D unclear. This CDR3 comprises 17 residues. V lost 0 bases, J lost 0 bases, and 15 bases lay in between. Germline V gene sequence: CDR1 PRHDT, CDR2 FYEKMQ (reference sequence).

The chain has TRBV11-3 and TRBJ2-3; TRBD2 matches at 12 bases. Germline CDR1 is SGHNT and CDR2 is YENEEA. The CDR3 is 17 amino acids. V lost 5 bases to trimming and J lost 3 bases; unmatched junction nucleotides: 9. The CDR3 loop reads CASSPRTSGKSTDTQYF. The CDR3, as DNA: TGTGCCAGCAGCCCCCGGACTAGCGGGAAGTCGACAGATACGCAGTATTTT.

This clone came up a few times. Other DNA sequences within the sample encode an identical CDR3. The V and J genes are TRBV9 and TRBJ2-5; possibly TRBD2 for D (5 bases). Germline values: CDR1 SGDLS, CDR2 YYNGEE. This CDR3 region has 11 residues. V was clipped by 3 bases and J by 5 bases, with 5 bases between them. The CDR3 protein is CASSGGETQYF. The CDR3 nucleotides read TGTGCCAGCAGCGGCGGGGAGACCCAGTACTTC. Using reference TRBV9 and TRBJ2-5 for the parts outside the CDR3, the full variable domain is DSGVTQTPKHLITATGQRVTLRCSPRSGDLSVYWYQQSLDQGLQFLIQYYNGEERAKGNILERFSAQQFPDLHSELNLSSLELGDSALYFCASSGGETQYFGPGTRLLVL.

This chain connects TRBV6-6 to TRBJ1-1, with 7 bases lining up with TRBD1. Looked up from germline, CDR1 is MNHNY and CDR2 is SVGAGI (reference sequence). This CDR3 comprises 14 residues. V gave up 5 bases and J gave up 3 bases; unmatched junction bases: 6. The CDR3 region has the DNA TGTGCCAGCAGTGCAACAGGGGACCACACTGAAGCTTTCTTT. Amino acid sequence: CASSATGDHTEAFF.

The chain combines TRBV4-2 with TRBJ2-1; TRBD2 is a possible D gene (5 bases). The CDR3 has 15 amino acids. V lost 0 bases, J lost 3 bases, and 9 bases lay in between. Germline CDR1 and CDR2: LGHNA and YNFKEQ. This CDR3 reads CASSQEGSFYNEQFF. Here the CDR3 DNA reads TGTGCCAGCAGCCAAGAAGGGAGCTTCTACAATGAGCAGTTCTTC.

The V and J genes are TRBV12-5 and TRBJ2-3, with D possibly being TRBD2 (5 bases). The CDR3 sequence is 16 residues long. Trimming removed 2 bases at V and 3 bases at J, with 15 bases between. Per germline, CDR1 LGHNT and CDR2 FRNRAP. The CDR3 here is CASGLLPGKRTDTQYF. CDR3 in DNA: TGTGCTAGTGGTTTGTTGCCGGGAAAGCGTACAGATACGCAGTATTTT.

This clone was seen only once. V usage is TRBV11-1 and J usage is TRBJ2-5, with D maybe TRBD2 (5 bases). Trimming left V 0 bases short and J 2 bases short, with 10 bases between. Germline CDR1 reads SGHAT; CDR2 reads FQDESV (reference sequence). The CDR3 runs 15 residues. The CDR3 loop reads CASSLAEGRQETQYF. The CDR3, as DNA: TGTGCCAGCAGCTTAGCAGAAGGGAGACAAGAGACCCAGTACTTC.

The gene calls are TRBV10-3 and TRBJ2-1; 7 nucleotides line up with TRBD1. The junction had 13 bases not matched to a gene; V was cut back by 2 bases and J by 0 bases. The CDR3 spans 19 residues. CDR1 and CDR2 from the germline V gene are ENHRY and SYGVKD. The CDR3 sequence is CAISEGDRSSWDSYNEQFF. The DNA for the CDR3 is TGTGCCATCAGTGAGGGGGACAGATCTAGCTGGGACTCCTACAATGAGCAGTTCTTC.

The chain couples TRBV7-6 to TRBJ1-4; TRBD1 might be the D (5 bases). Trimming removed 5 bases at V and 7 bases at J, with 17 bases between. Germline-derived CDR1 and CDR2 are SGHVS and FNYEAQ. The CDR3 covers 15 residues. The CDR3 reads CASSVDGGSGEKLFF. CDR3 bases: TGTGCCAGCAGCGTAGACGGGGGGTCGGGTGAAAAACTGTTTTTT.

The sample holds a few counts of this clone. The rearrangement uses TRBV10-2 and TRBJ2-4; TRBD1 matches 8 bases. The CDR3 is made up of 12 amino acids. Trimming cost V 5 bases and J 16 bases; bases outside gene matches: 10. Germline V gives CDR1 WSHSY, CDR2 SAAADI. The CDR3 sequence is CASSRQGAHSYF. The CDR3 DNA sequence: TGCGCCAGCAGTCGCCAGGGGGCCCACTCATACTTC.

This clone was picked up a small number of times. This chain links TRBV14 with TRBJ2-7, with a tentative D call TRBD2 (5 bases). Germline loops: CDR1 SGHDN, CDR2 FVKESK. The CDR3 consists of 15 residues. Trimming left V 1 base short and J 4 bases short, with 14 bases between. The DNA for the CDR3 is TGTGCCAGCAGCCAAGTAGGGAGTCTCCGTTACGAGCAGTACTTC. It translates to CASSQVGSLRYEQYF.

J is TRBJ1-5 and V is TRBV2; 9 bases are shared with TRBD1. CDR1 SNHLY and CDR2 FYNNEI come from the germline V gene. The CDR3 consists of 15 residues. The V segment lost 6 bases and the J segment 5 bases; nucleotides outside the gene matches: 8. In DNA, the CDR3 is TGTGCCAGCAGGGTGGGGACAGGGACGGATCAGCCCCAGCATTTT. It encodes CASRVGTGTDQPQHF.

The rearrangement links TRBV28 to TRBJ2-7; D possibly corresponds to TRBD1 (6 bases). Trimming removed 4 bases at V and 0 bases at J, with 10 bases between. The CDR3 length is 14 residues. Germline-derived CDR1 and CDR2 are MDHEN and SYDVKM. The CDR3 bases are TGTGCCAGCAGTTGGCGGACAGTCTCCTACGAGCAGTACTTC. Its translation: CASSWRTVSYEQYF.

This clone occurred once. CDR3 amino acids: CASSLDGWAGYYEQYF. For the CDR3, the DNA is TGTGCCAGCAGCTTAGATGGTTGGGCAGGGTACTACGAGCAGTACTTC. This chain joins TRBV11-3 and TRBJ2-7; TRBD1 might be the D (5 bases). This CDR3 spans 16 amino acids. Deletions cut 0 bases from V and 3 bases from J, with 15 bases between. Looked up from germline, CDR1 is SGHNT and CDR2 is YENEEA. The full variable domain, completed using reference TRBV11-3 and TRBJ2-7, is EAGVVQSPRYKIIEKKQPVAFWCNPISGHNTLYWYLQNLGQGPELLIRYENEEAVDDSQLPKDRFSAERLKGVDSTLKIQPAELGDSAVYLCASSLDGWAGYYEQYFGPGTRLTVT.